These 17 T cell receptor beta chains were sequenced from one sample in a study of neurological immune-mediated disorders. Each CDR3 protein is one row after TCRdb ran MiXCR on the 5' RACE reads. The table shows about 59,000 distinct CDR3 sequences, with more than 9.5% occurring only once. Sequencing was carried out using PBMCs. These receptors were taken from a woman in her sixties with HTLV-1-associated myelopathy (HAM/TSP).

With regard to this clonotype: The junction departs from germline at one end; a sequencing error may be responsible. The J gene is TRBJ2-5, the V gene TRBV7-2, with 8 positions matching TRBD2. This CDR3 spans 13 amino acids. Per germline, CDR1 SGHTA and CDR2 FQGNSA. CDR3 bases: TGTGCAAGCAGCTCCGGGGGGGGGGAGACCCAGTACTTC. This codes for CASSSGGGETQYF.

This clonotype was seen ten or more times. The gene calls are TRBV5-1 and TRBJ1-4; D is unresolved. V dropped 2 bases and J dropped 5 bases, with 10 bases sitting between them. Germline lookup yields CDR1 SGHRS and CDR2 YFSETQ. The CDR3 loop spans 14 amino acids. The CDR3 DNA sequence: TGCGCCAGCAGCTTAAGATCGGGGAATGAAAAACTGTTTTTT. Translating gives CASSLRSGNEKLFF.

This clonotype was counted at least ten times. This chain links TRBV20-1 with TRBJ1-1; no definite D call. Germline CDR1 DFQATT, CDR2 SNEGSKA (reference sequence). The CDR3 length is 15 residues. The germline V and J ends were trimmed by 1 base and 2 bases, with 14 bases remaining between them. In DNA, the CDR3 is TGCAGTGCTAGAGTTCGGGGTCTGAGAAACACTGAAGCTTTCTTT. Amino acids: CSARVRGLRNTEAFF.

This clonotype was observed at least ten times. The genes are TRBV2 and TRBJ2-5; 11 nucleotides line up with TRBD2. The trim removed 6 bases at V and 7 bases at J, leaving 7 bases unmatched. Germline assignment: CDR1 SNHLY and CDR2 FYNNEI. The CDR3 totals 14 residues. CDR3 region: CASRGLAVGGTQYF. The CDR3, as DNA: TGTGCCAGCAGGGGACTAGCGGTGGGGGGGACCCAGTACTTC.

This clonotype was observed many times. This rearrangement joins TRBV12-5 to TRBJ2-3; D possibly corresponds to TRBD1 (7 bases). This CDR3 has 15 residues. Per the germline V gene, CDR1 is LGHNT and CDR2 is FRNRAP. V was clipped by 6 bases and J by 7 bases, with 20 bases between them. The CDR3, as DNA: TGTGCTAGTGGCCGGGGCCAGGGGGGCGGGCATACGCAGTATTTT. Translation gives CASGRGQGGGHTQYF.

This clonotype was seen ten or more times. The junction does not match germline at one end; this may be a read error. This chain joins TRBV5-1 and TRBJ2-1; a weak D match, TRBD1 (5 bases). This CDR3 spans 15 amino acids. Looked up from germline, CDR1 is SGHRS and CDR2 is YFSETQ. The CDR3 reads CASNLVAGSSDEQFF. For the CDR3, the DNA is TGCGCCAGCAACTTGGTAGCAGGGTCATCCGATGAGCAGTTCTTC.

The V call is TRBV5-1, the J call TRBJ2-7; 15 nucleotides agree with TRBD2. This CDR3 has 18 residues. With V trimmed by 4 bases and J by 5 bases, 13 bases remained unmatched. CDR1 and CDR2 from the germline V gene are SGHRS and YFSETQ. The CDR3 sequence is CASSPSGGLAGGLHEQYF. In DNA, the CDR3 is TGCGCCAGCAGCCCCTCTGGGGGACTAGCGGGAGGACTCCACGAGCAGTACTTC.

The chain is built from TRBV7-9 and TRBJ2-1; perhaps TRBD2 as D (7 bases). The J call may not be correct, given that the DNA end is closer to TRBJ2-7. Per germline, CDR1 SEHNR and CDR2 FQNEAQ (reference sequence). The CDR3 spans 18 residues. CDR3 nucleotide sequence: TGTGCCAGCAGCCCGTATGCGAGCGGGACAAGCTTGCCTTACGAGCAGTACTTC. Amino acid sequence: CASSPYASGTSLPYEQYF.

J is TRBJ2-7 and V is TRBV6-1; 10 bases match TRBD2. The V and J ends lost 7 bases and 2 bases, in that order; junction bases with no gene match: 11. Germline V lookup: CDR1 MNHNS, CDR2 SASEGT. CDR3 length equals 16 residues. CDR3 coding DNA: TGTGCCAGCAATGTGGCAGCTAGCGGGAGCCCCTACGAGCAGTACTTC. It yields the protein CASNVAASGSPYEQYF.

This clonotype was counted many times. The CDR3 DNA reads TGTGCCAGCAGCCAAGATTTGACAGAGGCGTACGAGCAGTACTTC. It translates to CASSQDLTEAYEQYF. This chain uses TRBV3-1 with TRBJ2-7; maybe TRBD1 (5 bases). From germline, CDR1 is LGHDT and CDR2 YNNKEL (reference sequence). The V and J ends lost 0 bases and 4 bases respectively, with 13 bases between them. The CDR3 covers 15 residues.

This clonotype came up many times. V gene TRBV12-3 or TRBV12-4 combines with J gene TRBJ2-7, with D perhaps matching TRBD1 or TRBD2 (5 bases each). Trimming removed 4 bases from V and 3 bases from J, with 10 bases in between. The CDR3 runs 13 residues. The chain's CDR3 is CASSSGTFYEQYF. Written as DNA, the CDR3 is TGTGCCAGCAGTTCCGGGACCTTCTACGAGCAGTACTTC.

This clonotype was counted ten times or more. The chain combines TRBV3-1 with TRBJ2-5; D uncertain. Germline V lookup: CDR1 LGHDT, CDR2 YNNKEL (reference sequence). This CDR3 is 12 amino acids long. V dropped 4 bases and J dropped 2 bases, with 5 bases sitting between them. The CDR3 DNA sequence: TGTGCCAGCAGCCTCGGTCAAGAGACCCAGTACTTC. Protein product: CASSLGQETQYF.

This clonotype was detected many times. The chain couples TRBV20-1 to TRBJ2-7; TRBD2 matches 9 bases. V shed 5 bases, J shed 9 bases, and the junction held 14 bases outside the gene matches. The CDR3 sequence is 14 residues long. Germline V lookup: CDR1 DFQATT, CDR2 SNEGSKA (reference sequence). CDR3 sequence reads: CSALGVGLATGQYF. The CDR3 DNA reads TGCAGTGCTCTAGGGGTGGGACTAGCTACCGGGCAGTACTTC.

This clonotype was counted at least ten times. The V call is TRBV20-1, the J call TRBJ1-1, with 7 bases matching TRBD1. CDR1 DFQATT and CDR2 SNEGSKA come from the germline V gene (reference sequence). V dropped 5 bases and J dropped 0; count of bases not matched to a gene: 6. This CDR3 spans 14 amino acids. The CDR3 coding sequence is TGCAGTGCTCCGGACAGGAACATGAACACTGAAGCTTTCTTT. This codes for CSAPDRNMNTEAFF.

This clonotype has at least ten counts. The chain recombines TRBV10-3 with TRBJ2-1; 7 bases fit TRBD2. The CDR3 runs 13 residues. Looked up from germline, CDR1 is ENHRY and CDR2 is SYGVKD. V lost 9 bases and J lost 10; bases outside the gene matches: 12. The CDR3 DNA follows: TGTGCCATTGGCGAAAGCGGGGCAGGGGAGCAGTTCTTC. Its translation: CAIGESGAGEQFF.

This clonotype was counted many times. The CDR3 region is CSVNSATGELFF. The CDR3 nucleotides are TGCAGCGTTAATAGTGCCACCGGGGAGCTGTTTTTT. The chain is built from TRBV29-1 and TRBJ2-2; D is undetermined. The CDR3 has 12 residues. Germline V gives CDR1 SQVTM, CDR2 ANQGSEA. V lost 5 bases and J 4 bases, leaving 8 bases between the germline ends.

Many counts were recorded for this clonotype. The gene calls are TRBV6-1 and TRBJ2-1; D ambiguous. Germline V lookup: CDR1 MNHNS, CDR2 SASEGT. This CDR3 is built from 12 residues. The ends were cut back, 6 bases at V and 2 bases at J, with 5 bases in the middle. The CDR3 coding sequence is TGTGCCAGCAGCGTGACCTACAATGAGCAGTTCTTC. It codes for CASSVTYNEQFF.